These 24 T cell receptor beta chains share one sample of origin, sequenced in a study of blood T cells in healthy people across ages. With a J-beta primer mix and a sample-barcoded 5' primer, a second PCR ran about 7 to 11 cycles. One entry per CDR3 protein, called by TCRdb with MiXCR from the 5' RACE reads. The sample includes about 570,000 distinct CDR3 sequences, about 28% seen only once; the top ten take approximately 4%. The sample was also reused in another study, on T cells of mothers and their children.

The sequencing input was blood. All receptors derive from a boy aged 2 to 10 in good health.

The J gene is TRBJ2-5, the V gene TRBV20-1, with a tentative D call TRBD1 (5 bases). The CDR3 is made up of 11 amino acids. Germline V gene sequence: CDR1 DFQATT, CDR2 SNEGSKA (reference sequence). With 7 bases removed from V and 1 base from J, the gap between germline ends came to 7 bases. In DNA form, the CDR3 reads TGCAGTGTGGACACCCAAGAGACCCAGTACTTC. Translation: CSVDTQETQYF.

This chain joins TRBV7-3 and TRBJ1-3; maybe TRBD1 (5 bases). Germline loops: CDR1 SGHTA, CDR2 FQGTGA. Trimming took 3 bases from V and 4 from J, leaving 16 bases between them. This CDR3 spans 16 amino acids. The CDR3 DNA sequence: TGTGCCAGCAGCTTGTATGGCCCGCAGGGCGGAAACACCATATATTTT. Amino acids: CASSLYGPQGGNTIYF.

This clonotype has more than one count but fewer than ten. V and J are TRBV20-1 and TRBJ2-3; D might be TRBD1 (5 bases). The germline gives CDR1 DFQATT, CDR2 SNEGSKA (reference sequence). V gave up 1 base and J gave up 4 bases, with 15 bases separating them. CDR3 length equals 15 residues. The CDR3 region is CSARGARAGPDTQYF. The CDR3 nucleotides are TGCAGTGCTAGAGGGGCCAGGGCAGGGCCAGATACGCAGTATTTT.

The V call is TRBV4-1, the J call TRBJ1-6, with D perhaps matching TRBD1 (5 bases). V was trimmed by 0 bases and J by 10 bases, leaving 10 bases between them. CDR1 and CDR2 (germline): MGHRA, YSYEKL. This CDR3 has 14 amino acids. CDR3 in amino acids: CASSQDLGDSPLHF. DNA of the CDR3: TGCGCCAGCAGCCAAGATCTGGGGGACTCACCCCTCCACTTT.

J is TRBJ2-7 and V is TRBV3-1; D is unresolved. This CDR3 spans 13 amino acids. CDR1 and CDR2 (germline): LGHDT, YNNKEL (reference sequence). Trimming shortened V by 4 bases and J by 5 bases, and 12 bases separated the two germline ends. The CDR3 here is CASSPDLVHEQYF. The CDR3 bases are TGTGCCAGCAGCCCCGACCTGGTCCACGAGCAGTACTTC.

The sample holds a few counts of this clonotype. CDR3: CASSLGGSNTEAFF. The CDR3 DNA reads as TGTGCCAGCAGCTTAGGTGGGAGTAACACTGAAGCTTTCTTT. The gene calls are TRBV7-9 and TRBJ1-1; D remains unclear. Trimming removed 1 base at V and 2 bases at J, with 8 bases between. The CDR3 runs 14 residues. The germline CDR1 and CDR2 sequences are SEHNR and FQNEAQ (reference sequence).

This clonotype came up a few times. V is TRBV7-9 and J is TRBJ2-5; 9 bases agree with TRBD1. The CDR3 covers 16 residues. The V gene's germline CDR1 is SEHNR and CDR2 FQNEAQ (reference sequence). With 4 bases clipped from V and 1 base from J, the junction kept 7 bases outside the gene matches. CDR3 DNA: TGTGCCAGCAGCTGGCCCGACAGGGGGGCCCAAGAGACCCAGTACTTC. This sequence encodes CASSWPDRGAQETQYF. The full variable domain, completed using reference TRBV7-9 and TRBJ2-5, is DTGVSQNPRHKITKRGQNVTFRCDPISEHNRLYWYRQTLGQGPEFLTYFQNEAQLEKSRLLSDRFSAERPKGSFSTLEIQRTEQGDSAMYLCASSWPDRGAQETQYFGPGTRLLVL.

The chain joins TRBV15 to TRBJ2-1, with D possibly TRBD2 on 6 matching bases. Germline V lookup: CDR1 LNHNV, CDR2 YYDKDF (reference sequence). Trimming shortened V by 2 bases and J by 0 bases, and 14 bases separated the two germline ends. This CDR3 spans 17 amino acids. CDR3 in DNA: TGTGCCACCAGCAGAAGATATGACGGGAGCTCCTACAATGAGCAGTTCTTC. It is translated as CATSRRYDGSSYNEQFF.

V is TRBV5-6 and J is TRBJ2-7; maybe TRBD1 (6 bases). This CDR3 region has 14 residues. Germline V gene sequence: CDR1 SGHDT, CDR2 YYEEEE. The germline V and J ends were trimmed by 6 bases and 3 bases, with 16 bases remaining between them. DNA of the CDR3: TGTGCCAGCACCTCAACAGGGATCCTCTACGAGCAGTACTTC. It encodes CASTSTGILYEQYF.

J is TRBJ2-1 and V is TRBV3-1; 12 positions agree with TRBD2. Germline loops: CDR1 LGHDT, CDR2 YNNKEL (reference sequence). Trimming removed 6 bases from V and 6 bases from J; junction bases left unmatched: 6. The CDR3 runs 15 residues. CDR3 sequence (DNA): TGTGCCAGCAGTCACCTAGCGGGGGGGCCCAATGAGCAGTTCTTC. This codes for CASSHLAGGPNEQFF.

The J gene is TRBJ2-5, the V gene TRBV6-5, with a tentative D call TRBD1 (5 bases). The DNA end favors TRBJ2-7, so the J call may be wrong. The CDR3 runs 15 residues. The germline CDR1 and CDR2 sequences are MNHEY and SVGAGI. CDR3 DNA: TGTGCCAGTTCCCCTTCTCACAGGTTAACCTACGAGCAGTACTTC. Encoded protein: CASSPSHRLTYEQYF.

The table lists this clonotype with a few counts. The rearrangement uses TRBV20-1 and TRBJ2-5, with unresolved D. The CDR3 extends over 12 amino acids. Trimming shortened V by 6 bases and J by 2 bases, and 10 bases separated the two germline ends. The germline gives CDR1 DFQATT, CDR2 SNEGSKA (reference sequence). The CDR3 sequence: CSASEAQETQYF. The CDR3 bases are TGCAGTGCGAGCGAGGCTCAAGAGACCCAGTACTTC.

The chain joins TRBV4-2 to TRBJ2-5; 8 bases are a match to TRBD2. V dropped 3 bases and J dropped 11; count of bases not matched to a gene: 17. The CDR3 consists of 16 residues. Germline V gene sequence: CDR1 LGHNA, CDR2 YNFKEQ. The CDR3 sequence: CASSQDLAGSLREQYF. CDR3 in DNA: TGTGCCAGCAGCCAGGATTTAGCGGGATCCCTTCGGGAGCAGTACTTC.

This clonotype was seen a few times. This chain links TRBV4-3 with TRBJ2-7, with a weak D call TRBD2 (6 bases). V dropped 1 base and J dropped 4 bases, with 17 bases sitting between them. This CDR3 contains 16 residues. Per germline, CDR1 LGHNA and CDR2 YSLEER. The CDR3: CASSQASAYGAYEQYF. CDR3 bases: TGCGCCAGCAGCCAAGCTAGCGCCTATGGGGCGTACGAGCAGTACTTC.

This clonotype was seen only a few times. This chain's CDR3 is CASSGTQGPGGEKLFF. CDR3 DNA sequence: TGCGCCAGCAGCGGAACACAGGGACCGGGGGGTGAAAAACTGTTTTTT. J is TRBJ1-4 and V is TRBV5-1, with D possibly being TRBD1 (6 bases). The germline V and J ends were trimmed by 4 bases and 7 bases, with 20 bases remaining between them. CDR1 and CDR2 from the germline V gene are SGHRS and YFSETQ. The CDR3 spans 16 residues.

This clonotype was counted a few times. The chain recombines TRBV29-1 with TRBJ1-4; unclear D gene. CDR1 and CDR2 (germline): SQVTM, ANQGSEA. The V and J ends lost 5 bases and 5 bases respectively, with 12 bases between them. This CDR3 comprises 13 residues. The DNA of the CDR3 is TGCAGCGTTTTGCTAGAAGCAAATGAAAAACTGTTTTTT. Translating it yields CSVLLEANEKLFF.

The chain combines TRBV5-1 with TRBJ2-4; possibly TRBD1 for D (5 bases). Trimming cost V 4 bases and J 1 base, with 18 bases left between them. From germline, CDR1 is SGHRS and CDR2 YFSETQ. The CDR3 has 17 amino acids. The CDR3 sequence: CASSLPERGTAKNIQYF. The CDR3 bases are TGCGCCAGCAGCCTTCCGGAAAGGGGAACGGCCAAAAACATTCAGTACTTC.

The chain is built from TRBV12-3 or TRBV12-4 and TRBJ2-7; D not resolved. The CDR3 has 14 residues. V lost 8 bases to trimming and J lost 0 bases, with 14 bases between them. The CDR3 nucleotides read TGTGCCAGCGCCCCCCAGCAAGGCTCCTACGAGCAGTACTTC. Its protein product is CASAPQQGSYEQYF.

This clonotype occurred a few times. The genes are TRBV5-1 and TRBJ2-1, with 10 nucleotides matching TRBD2. Germline lookup yields CDR1 SGHRS and CDR2 YFSETQ. V lost 1 base and J lost 9; bases outside the gene matches: 7. There are 15 residues in the CDR3. CDR3 protein: CASSLLPGLAIEQFF. As DNA, the CDR3 is TGCGCCAGCAGCTTGTTACCGGGACTAGCGATTGAGCAGTTCTTC.

The chain employs TRBV5-1 and TRBJ2-5; TRBD2 agrees at 11 bases. The CDR3 covers 16 residues. V dropped 0 bases and J dropped 2; count of bases not matched to a gene: 3. The germline V gene encodes CDR1 SGHRS and CDR2 YFSETQ. CDR3 in amino acids: CASSLVSGGAQETQYF. In DNA, the CDR3 is TGCGCCAGCAGCTTGGTTAGCGGGGGGGCTCAAGAGACCCAGTACTTC.

This clonotype was seen a few times. The chain is built from TRBV27 and TRBJ2-7; D assignment may be TRBD1 or TRBD2 (5 bases each). This CDR3 comprises 16 residues. The V end was cut by 5 bases, the J end by 3 bases, with 20 bases between. Germline CDR1 is MNHEY and CDR2 is SMNVEV (reference sequence). For the CDR3, the DNA is TGTGCCAGCAGTCCTCCGTGGGGCTCGGGATTCTACGAGCAGTACTTC. This codes for CASSPPWGSGFYEQYF.

The chain couples TRBV7-2 to TRBJ2-7; the D is unclear. CDR3 size: 16 residues. Trimming stripped 1 base from V and 0 bases from J, with 13 bases between. Germline loops: CDR1 SGHTA, CDR2 FQGNSA. This chain's CDR3 is CASSLDFGELSYEQYF. The DNA for the CDR3 is TGTGCCAGCAGCTTAGATTTTGGTGAACTCTCCTACGAGCAGTACTTC. Full variable domain (missing parts from reference TRBV7-2 and TRBJ2-7): GAGVSQSPSNKVTEKGKDVELRCDPISGHTALYWYRQSLGQGLEFLIYFQGNSAPDKSGLPSDRFSAERTGGSVSTLTIQRTQQEDSAVYLCASSLDFGELSYEQYFGPGTRLTVT.

The table lists this clonotype with a few counts. The J gene is TRBJ2-5, the V gene TRBV11-2; TRBD2 matches 12 bases. CDR1 is SGHAT and CDR2 is FQNNGV in the germline V gene. The CDR3 contains 17 residues. The trim removed 5 bases at V and 0 bases at J, leaving 7 bases unmatched. The CDR3: CASSLALAGGNQETQYF. CDR3 sequence (DNA): TGTGCCAGCAGCCTAGCACTAGCGGGGGGTAACCAAGAGACCCAGTACTTC.

The chain links TRBV19 to TRBJ2-7, with TRBD1 matching over 7 bases. J gave up 5 bases and V 6 bases, and 10 bases lay outside the gene matches. The CDR3 has 14 residues. Germline V CDR1 and CDR2: LNHDA, SQIVND (reference sequence). CDR3 coding DNA: TGTGCCAGTAGAATCGACAGGGTTACGAACGAGCAGTACTTC. Translating it yields CASRIDRVTNEQYF.